Below are 5 T cell receptor beta chains sequenced from a single sample in a study of monozygotic twins with inflammatory bowel disease (dated 2019 in TCRdb). The library was generated by 5' RACE. The run used an Illumina HiSeq 2500. TCRdb reprocessed the reads into one record per CDR3 protein sequence, lacking DNA. The table kept for this sample lists approximately 100,000 distinct CDR3 sequences. The biggest ten clones account for 9.5% to 15% of the sample. The material sequenced was blood. These receptors all come from a human donor with ulcerative colitis or Crohn's disease, or a healthy co-twin of an affected twin (not recorded which).

The rearrangement links TRBV30 to TRBJ1-5. The CDR3 extends over 13 amino acids. The germline gives CDR1 GTSNPN, CDR2 SVGIG (reference sequence). CDR3 residues: CAWSGALVEPQHF.

The J gene is TRBJ2-7, the V gene TRBV7-9; TCRdb indicates TRBD1, and absent DNA this call remains unverified. There are 13 residues in the CDR3. Germline values: CDR1 SEHNR, CDR2 FQNEAQ (reference sequence). The CDR3 sequence: CASSLEGGDEQYF.

This chain connects TRBV5-1 to TRBJ2-1; TCRdb proposes TRBD1, but this gene call is untestable without DNA. Germline V gene data show CDR1 as SGHRS and CDR2 as YFSETQ. There are 13 residues in the CDR3. The CDR3 loop is CASSPGGYNEQFF.

The chain is built from TRBV7-8 and TRBJ1-5. Germline V gene lookup returns CDR1 SGHVS and CDR2 FQNEAQ. The CDR3 is 13 residues long. The CDR3 region is CASSLMINQPQHF.

The rearrangement uses TRBV6-6 and TRBJ1-5; TCRdb's D gene call, TRBD1, goes unchecked for lack of DNA. The CDR3 consists of 13 residues. The germline V gene has CDR1 MNHNY and CDR2 SVGAGI (reference sequence). The CDR3 is CASSYGAVQPQHF.